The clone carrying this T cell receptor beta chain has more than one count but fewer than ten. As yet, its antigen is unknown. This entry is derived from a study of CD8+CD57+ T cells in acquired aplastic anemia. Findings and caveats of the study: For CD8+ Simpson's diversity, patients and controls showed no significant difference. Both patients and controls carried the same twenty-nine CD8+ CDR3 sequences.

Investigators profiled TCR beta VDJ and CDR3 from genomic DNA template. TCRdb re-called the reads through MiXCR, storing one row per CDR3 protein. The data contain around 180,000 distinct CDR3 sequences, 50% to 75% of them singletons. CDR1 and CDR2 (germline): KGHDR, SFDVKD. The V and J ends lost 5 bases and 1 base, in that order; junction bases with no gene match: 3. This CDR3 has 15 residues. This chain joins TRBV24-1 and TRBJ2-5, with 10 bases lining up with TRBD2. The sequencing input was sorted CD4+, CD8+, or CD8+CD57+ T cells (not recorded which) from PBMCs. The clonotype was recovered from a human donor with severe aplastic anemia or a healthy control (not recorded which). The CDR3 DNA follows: TGTGCCACCAGTGCAGCGGGAGGGCCCCAAGAGACCCAGTACTTC. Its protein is CATSAAGGPQETQYF.